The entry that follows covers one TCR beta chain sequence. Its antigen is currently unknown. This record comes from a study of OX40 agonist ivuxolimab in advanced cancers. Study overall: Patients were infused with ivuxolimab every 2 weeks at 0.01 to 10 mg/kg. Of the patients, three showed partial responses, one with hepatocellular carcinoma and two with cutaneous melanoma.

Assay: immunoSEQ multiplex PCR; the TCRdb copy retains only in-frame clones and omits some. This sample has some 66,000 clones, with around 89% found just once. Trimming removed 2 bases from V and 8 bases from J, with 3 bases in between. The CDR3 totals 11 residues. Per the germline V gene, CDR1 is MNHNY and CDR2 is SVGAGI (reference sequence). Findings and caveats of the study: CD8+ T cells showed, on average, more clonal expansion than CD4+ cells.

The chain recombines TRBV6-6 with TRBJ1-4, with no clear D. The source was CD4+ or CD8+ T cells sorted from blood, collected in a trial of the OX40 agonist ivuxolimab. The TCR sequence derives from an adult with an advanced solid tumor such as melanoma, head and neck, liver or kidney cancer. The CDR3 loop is CASSYREKLFF. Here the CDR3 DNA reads TGTGCCAGCAGTTACAGGGAAAAACTGTTTTTT.